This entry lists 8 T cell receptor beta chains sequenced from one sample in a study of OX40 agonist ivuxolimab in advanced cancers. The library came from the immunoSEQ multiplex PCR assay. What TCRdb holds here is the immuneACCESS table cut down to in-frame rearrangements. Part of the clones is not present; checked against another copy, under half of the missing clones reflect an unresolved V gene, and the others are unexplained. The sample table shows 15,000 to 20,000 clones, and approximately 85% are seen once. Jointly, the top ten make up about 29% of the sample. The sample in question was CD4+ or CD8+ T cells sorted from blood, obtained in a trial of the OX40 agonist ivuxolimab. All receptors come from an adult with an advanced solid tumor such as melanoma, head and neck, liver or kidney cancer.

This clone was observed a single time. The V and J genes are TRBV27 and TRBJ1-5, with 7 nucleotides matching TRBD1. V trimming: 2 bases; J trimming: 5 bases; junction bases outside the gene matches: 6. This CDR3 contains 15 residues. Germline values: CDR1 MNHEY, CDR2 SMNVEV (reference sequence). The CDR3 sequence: CASSLRPGGDQPQHF. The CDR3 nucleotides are TGTGCCAGCAGTTTAAGGCCAGGGGGGGATCAGCCCCAGCATTTT.

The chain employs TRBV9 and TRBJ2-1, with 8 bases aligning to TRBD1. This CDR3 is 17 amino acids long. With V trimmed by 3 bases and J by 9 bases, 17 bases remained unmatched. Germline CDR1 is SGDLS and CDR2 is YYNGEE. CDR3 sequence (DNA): TGTGCCAGCAGCGACGGACAGGGTTCCTTCTCTGGTCGTGAGCAGTTCTTC. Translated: CASSDGQGSFSGREQFF.

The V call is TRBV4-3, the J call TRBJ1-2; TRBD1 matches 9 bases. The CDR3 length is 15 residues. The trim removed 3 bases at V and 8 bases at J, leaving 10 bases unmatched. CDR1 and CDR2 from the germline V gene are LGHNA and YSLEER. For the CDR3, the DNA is TGCGCCAGCAGCCAGGCTCCACAGGGGGCGCGCGGCTACACCTTC. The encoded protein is CASSQAPQGARGYTF.

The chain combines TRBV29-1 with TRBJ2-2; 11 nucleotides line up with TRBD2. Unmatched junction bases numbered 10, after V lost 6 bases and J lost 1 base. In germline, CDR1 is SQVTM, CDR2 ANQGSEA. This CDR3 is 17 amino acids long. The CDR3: CSVDDVSGRGNTGELFF. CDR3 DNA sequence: TGCAGCGTCGACGACGTTAGCGGGAGGGGGAACACCGGGGAGCTGTTTTTT.

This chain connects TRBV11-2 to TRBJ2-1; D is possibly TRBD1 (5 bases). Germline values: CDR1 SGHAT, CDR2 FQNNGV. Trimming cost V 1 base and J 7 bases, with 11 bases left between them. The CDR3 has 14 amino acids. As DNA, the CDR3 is TGTGCCAGCAGCTTAGGGGCAGGGTGGAATGAGCAGTTCTTC. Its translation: CASSLGAGWNEQFF.

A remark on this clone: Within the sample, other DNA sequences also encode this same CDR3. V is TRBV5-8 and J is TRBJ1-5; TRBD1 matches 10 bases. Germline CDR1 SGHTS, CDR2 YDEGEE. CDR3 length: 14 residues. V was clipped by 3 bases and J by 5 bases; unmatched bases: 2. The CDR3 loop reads CASSSGQGDQPQHF. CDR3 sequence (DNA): TGTGCCAGCAGCTCTGGACAGGGGGATCAGCCCCAGCATTTT.

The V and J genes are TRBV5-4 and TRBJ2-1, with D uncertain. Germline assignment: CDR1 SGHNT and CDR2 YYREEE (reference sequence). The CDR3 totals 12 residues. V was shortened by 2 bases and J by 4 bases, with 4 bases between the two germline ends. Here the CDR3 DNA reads TGTGCCAGCAGCTTAAATTACAATGAGCAGTTCTTC. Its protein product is CASSLNYNEQFF. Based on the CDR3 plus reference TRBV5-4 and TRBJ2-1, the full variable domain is ETGVTQSPTHLIKTRGQQVTLRCSSQSGHNTVSWYQQALGQGPQFIFQYYREEENGRGNFPPRFSGLQFPNYSSELNVNALELDDSALYLCASSLNYNEQFFGPGTRLTVL.

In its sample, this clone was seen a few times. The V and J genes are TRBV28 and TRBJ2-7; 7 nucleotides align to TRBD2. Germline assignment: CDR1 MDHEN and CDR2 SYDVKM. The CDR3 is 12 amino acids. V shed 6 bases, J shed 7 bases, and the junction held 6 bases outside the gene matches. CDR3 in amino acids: CASRRGVVEQYF. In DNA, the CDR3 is TGTGCCAGCAGACGGGGGGTGGTTGAGCAGTACTTC. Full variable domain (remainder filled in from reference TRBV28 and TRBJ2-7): DVKVTQSSRYLVKRTGEKVFLECVQDMDHENMFWYRQDPGLGLRLIYFSYDVKMKEKGDIPEGYSVSREKKERFSLILESASTNQTSMYLCASRRGVVEQYFGPGTRLTVT.